The T cell receptor beta chain under discussion was sequenced for a study of alternative splicing in chronic myeloid leukemia remission (dated by TCRdb to 2020 to 2021). Regarding the complete study: Remission specimens from the trials were collected at major or complete molecular response, at 12 or 24 months of TKI therapy. The French Persistem study supplied nine CML samples, of which seven were diagnostic and two were matched remission samples. The diagnostic specimens from the trials consisted of total leukocytes from peripheral blood collected in EDTA. RNA sequencing was used to profile peripheral blood taken from chronic-phase CML patients both at diagnosis and at remission, and those profiles were then compared against healthy donors. The RESIST (imatinib), ENESTxtnd (nilotinib) and PINNACLE (nilotinib plus pegylated interferon) trials supplied nine diagnostic specimens along with matched remission specimens. The median age was 54 years at diagnosis and around 56 at remission, while healthy controls had a median age of roughly 34. Trizol was used to extract total RNA from peripheral blood mononuclear cells of diagnosis, remission and control samples. Female/male counts were 11/5 for diagnosis samples, 8/3 for remission samples and 2/4 for controls.

The CDR3 covers 13 residues, taking in both the cysteine and the phenylalanine. No DNA accompanies this entry. This clonotype was seen just once. Its antigen remains unidentified. The paper's findings and limits, for the study overall: Blood cell composition at remission was reconfigured to resemble lymphoid cell-enriched normal controls. Blood cell composition varied strongly between timepoints, moving from enrichment of myeloid progenitors at diagnosis to enrichment of mature lymphoid cells at remission.

Library preparation employed bulk RNA-seq. The TruSeq Stranded RNA sample prep kit was used to generate libraries of poly-A-enriched mRNA from an input of about 0.92 ug total RNA. Paired-end sequencing was carried out on a HiSeq 2500, and each sample was sequenced in triplicate. RNA-seq read length was 125 nucleotides per mate. Processing in the source paper ran as follows. Reads were trimmed and aligned to hg38 using STAR v2.7, and quality control was performed with FASTQC, RSeQC and multiqc. Salmon 0.14.1 was used to quantify gene expression levels as transcripts per million (TPM). The results of principal component analysis suggested that neither trial, library batch, sequencing batch, treatment regimen nor sex drove the transcriptomic profiles. Each CDR3 protein sequence appears as one entry after TCRdb reprocessed the reads, and no DNA is included. The V and J calls and clone size come from TCRdb's table, not from the authors' own analysis. This sample gives over a hundred distinct CDR3 sequences in total; approximately 95% of them show up just once. Of the sample, 20% is held by the ten largest clones.

In the paper's terms, the time point label means: major or complete molecular response after front-line TKI therapy. Under 20 CML patients made up the patient cohort, and matched post-remission samples were obtained for some of these patients. Sample: PBMCs or total blood leukocytes (not recorded which), taken during remission. The chain links TRBV12-3 or TRBV12-4 with TRBJ1-2. The clonotype originates from an adult with chronic myeloid leukemia. The CDR3 is CASSRDGYYGYTF.